Listed below are T cell receptor beta chains from one sample, sequenced in a study of Ad26.COV2.S vaccination and SARS-CoV-2 variants. Produced via immunoSEQ multiplex PCR; TCRdb's table is partial and in-frame only. The sample comprises hundreds of thousands of clones, around 90% of which are singletons, and around 1.5% rests with the top ten. Sequencing used peripheral blood, obtained in a trial of Ad26.COV2.S vaccine versus placebo. Receptors originate from a person between 18 and 65 years old who received the Ad26.COV2.S COVID-19 vaccine or a placebo. Both conserved end residues are part of each CDR3. The order of the fields is D gene, J gene, V gene, CDR3 protein, CDR3 DNA. D genes are given only for firm matches.

D: TRBD1; J: TRBJ1-2; V: TRBV30; CDR3: CAWSAGQGFFGYTF; DNA: TGTGCCTGGAGCGCGGGACAGGGTTTTTTCGGCTACACCTTC
D: -; J: TRBJ1-5; V: TRBV2; CDR3: CASRANRDSNQPQHF; DNA: TGTGCCAGCAGGGCAAACCGAGATAGCAATCAGCCCCAGCATTTT
D: -; J: TRBJ2-7; V: TRBV4-1; CDR3: CASSQEVHAQTYEQYF; DNA: TGCGCCAGCAGCCAAGAAGTCCACGCCCAGACCTACGAGCAGTACTTC
D: -; J: TRBJ1-3; V: TRBV4-3; CDR3: CASSQVTQGLGNTIYF; DNA: TGCGCCAGCAGCCAAGTGACGCAGGGACTAGGGAACACCATATATTTT
D: TRBD2; J: TRBJ2-5; V: TRBV11-2; CDR3: CASSFSTAGGSWETQYF; DNA: TGTGCCAGCAGCTTTTCCACAGCGGGGGGTTCTTGGGAGACCCAGTACTTC
D: -; J: TRBJ2-7; V: TRBV20-1; CDR3: CSASPLEQYF; DNA: TGCAGTGCTAGCCCTTTAGAGCAGTACTTC
D: -; J: TRBJ2-2; V: TRBV19; CDR3: CASSIVNTGELFF; DNA: TGTGCCAGTAGTATTGTAAACACCGGGGAGCTGTTTTTT
D: -; J: TRBJ1-6; V: TRBV6-5; CDR3: CASSYLGGPHNSPLHF; DNA: TGTGCCAGCAGTTACTTAGGGGGTCCCCATAATTCACCCCTCCACTTT
D: TRBD1; J: TRBJ2-7; V: TRBV6-1; CDR3: CASSEPGQLRYEQYF; DNA: TGTGCCAGCAGTGAACCGGGACAGCTTAGGTACGAGCAGTACTTC
D: TRBD1; J: TRBJ1-6; V: TRBV28; CDR3: CASSARDRNNSPLHF; DNA: TGTGCCAGCAGTGCCCGGGACAGGAATAATTCACCCCTCCACTTT
D: -; J: TRBJ2-2; V: TRBV11-3; CDR3: CASSLGGEGATGELFF; DNA: TGTGCCAGCAGCTTAGGAGGGGAGGGGGCGACCGGGGAGCTGTTTTTT
D: TRBD2; J: TRBJ2-5; V: TRBV11-2; CDR3: CASSLAVAGALETQYF; DNA: TGTGCCAGCAGCTTAGCGGTAGCGGGGGCCCTGGAGACCCAGTACTTC
D: TRBD2; J: TRBJ2-7; V: TRBV7-2; CDR3: CASSSSGAHYEQYF; DNA: TGTGCCAGCAGCTCAAGCGGGGCCCACTACGAGCAGTACTTC
D: -; J: TRBJ1-2; V: TRBV4-1; CDR3: CASSQVRGARAGYGYTF; DNA: TGCGCCAGCAGCCAGGTGAGGGGCGCTAGGGCAGGCTATGGCTACACCTTC
D: TRBD1; J: TRBJ2-3; V: TRBV5-1; CDR3: CASFRGTGGEDTQYF; DNA: TGCGCCAGCTTTAGGGGGACAGGGGGCGAAGATACGCAGTATTTT
D: -; J: TRBJ1-2; V: TRBV6-1; CDR3: CASRRQELATF; DNA: TGTGCCAGCCGCCGGCAGGAGCTAGCCACCTTC
D: -; J: TRBJ1-3; V: TRBV7-8; CDR3: CASSSEGRASSGNTIYF; DNA: TGTGCCAGCAGCTCCGAGGGACGTGCCTCCTCTGGAAACACCATATATTTT
D: -; J: TRBJ2-1; V: TRBV5-5; CDR3: CASSDPGDSYNEQFF; DNA: TGTGCCAGCAGCGACCCAGGGGACTCCTACAATGAGCAGTTCTTC
D: -; J: TRBJ1-6; V: TRBV18; CDR3: CASSPDSYNSPLHF; DNA: TGTGCCAGCTCACCAGACAGTTATAATTCACCCCTCCACTTT
D: TRBD2; J: TRBJ2-3; V: TRBV14; CDR3: CASSQDWAGGPDTQYF; DNA: TGTGCCAGCAGCCAAGATTGGGCGGGAGGACCAGATACGCAGTATTTT
D: -; J: TRBJ1-1; V: TRBV4-3; CDR3: CASSRRDSLNTEAFF; DNA: TGCGCCAGCAGCCGACGCGACAGCCTGAACACTGAAGCTTTCTTT
D: -; J: TRBJ1-4; V: TRBV5-1; CDR3: CASSLEGRNEKLFF; DNA: TGCGCCAGCAGCTTGGAGGGGCGAAATGAAAAACTGTTTTTT
D: -; J: TRBJ2-2; V: TRBV5-3; CDR3: CARSPGENTGELFF; DNA: TGTGCCAGAAGCCCGGGGGAGAACACCGGGGAGCTGTTTTTT
D: TRBD2; J: TRBJ2-5; V: TRBV27; CDR3: CASSLNSGGIQETQYF; DNA: TGTGCCAGCAGCTTGAATAGCGGGGGCATCCAAGAGACCCAGTACTTC
D: -; J: TRBJ1-5; V: TRBV24-1; CDR3: CATSDFWGNSNQPQHF; DNA: TGTGCCACCAGTGATTTCTGGGGGAACTCCAATCAGCCCCAGCATTTT
D: -; J: TRBJ2-7; V: TRBV6-5; CDR3: CASSEYYEQYF; DNA: TGTGCCAGCAGCGAGTACTACGAGCAGTACTTC
D: -; J: TRBJ2-4; V: TRBV5-4; CDR3: CASSRDPGDIQYF; DNA: TGTGCCAGCAGTCGGGACCCCGGGGACATTCAGTACTTC
D: -; J: TRBJ2-1; V: TRBV7-9; CDR3: CASSFEGNEQFF; DNA: TGTGCCAGCAGCTTCGAGGGTAATGAGCAGTTCTTC
D: -; J: TRBJ1-1; V: TRBV4-3; CDR3: CASSQLGGGANTEAFF; DNA: TGCGCCAGCAGCCAACTTGGGGGAGGGGCGAACACTGAAGCTTTCTTT
D: -; J: TRBJ2-2; V: TRBV6-5; CDR3: CASSRPLTGELFF; DNA: TGTGCCAGCAGTCGCCCCCTCACCGGGGAGCTGTTTTTT